One sample yielded the 12 T cell receptor beta chains listed below, sequenced in a study of neurological immune-mediated disorders. Each CDR3 protein gets one entry after TCRdb re-called the 5' RACE reads with MiXCR. This repertoire shows under 60,000 distinct CDR3 sequences, 16% found once; its top ten account for 4.4%. Sequencing was carried out using PBMCs. Receptors originate from a man aged 60 to 69 in good health.

In its sample, this clonotype was seen many times. The V call is TRBV2, the J call TRBJ2-1; 13 positions agree with TRBD2. After removal of 6 bases from V and 0 bases from J, the junction contained 8 bases not matched to a gene. Germline V gene data show CDR1 as SNHLY and CDR2 as FYNNEI. The CDR3 consists of 18 residues. The CDR3 is CASRRLAGGLSSYNEQFF. CDR3 coding DNA: TGTGCCAGCAGAAGACTAGCGGGAGGTCTAAGCTCCTACAATGAGCAGTTCTTC.

This clonotype was observed many times. The rearrangement links TRBV20-1 to TRBJ1-4, with 7 nucleotides matching TRBD1. The CDR3 runs 13 residues. CDR1 DFQATT and CDR2 SNEGSKA come from the germline V gene (reference sequence). Trimming at V came to 4 bases and at J to 8 bases, leaving 7 bases not matched to a gene. CDR3 DNA sequence: TGCAGTGCTATGCCAGGGGGTGGGGAAAAACTGTTTTTT. Its translation: CSAMPGGGEKLFF.

This clonotype was counted at least ten times. This chain connects TRBV7-2 to TRBJ2-1, with D perhaps TRBD2 (6 bases). CDR3 size: 16 residues. Per germline, CDR1 SGHTA and CDR2 FQGNSA. V dropped 2 bases and J dropped 2 bases, with 13 bases sitting between them. As DNA, the CDR3 is TGTGCCAGCAGCTTAAACGGCGGGAACGCCTACAATGAGCAGTTCTTC. Translated: CASSLNGGNAYNEQFF.

This clonotype was seen ten or more times. The V gene is TRBV20-1, the J gene TRBJ2-1; TRBD1 is a possible D gene (6 bases). The ends were cut back, 5 bases at V and 2 bases at J, with 16 bases in the middle. CDR3 size: 15 residues. The germline V gene encodes CDR1 DFQATT and CDR2 SNEGSKA (reference sequence). Here the CDR3 reads CSAVPRTATYNEQFF. The CDR3 DNA reads TGCAGTGCTGTCCCCCGGACAGCAACCTACAATGAGCAGTTCTTC.

In its sample, this clonotype was seen many times. V is TRBV11-2 and J is TRBJ2-5; TRBD2 is a possible D gene (5 bases). The V gene lost 4 bases and the J gene lost 1 base, with 19 bases spanning the gap. This CDR3 region has 17 residues. CDR1 is SGHAT and CDR2 is FQNNGV in the germline V gene. The DNA for the CDR3 is TGTGCCAGCAGCTCCAGGCTGGGAGACGGCCCCCAAGAGACCCAGTACTTC. Protein: CASSSRLGDGPQETQYF. The full variable domain, in which reference TRBV11-2 and TRBJ2-5 provide the parts outside the CDR3, is EAGVAQSPRYKIIEKRQSVAFWCNPISGHATLYWYQQILGQGPKLLIQFQNNGVVDDSQLPKDRFSAERLKGVDSTLKIQPAKLEDSAVYLCASSSRLGDGPQETQYFGPGTRLLVL.

This clonotype was observed a single time. One junction end disagrees with the germline gene, perhaps due to a read error. This chain links TRBV29-1 with TRBJ2-7; 14 nucleotides match TRBD2. Per the germline V gene, CDR1 is SQVTM and CDR2 is ANQGSEA. This CDR3 has 19 residues. CDR3 in amino acids: CSVENPRSGLAGVAYEQYF. For the CDR3, the DNA is TGTAGCGTTGAGAACCCCCGGTCGGGACTAGCGGGAGTCGCCTACGAGCAGTACTTC.

This clonotype was counted ten times or more. The chain links TRBV5-6 to TRBJ2-2; D is possibly TRBD1 (5 bases). The CDR3 contains 14 residues. V gave up 4 bases and J gave up 4 bases, with 11 bases separating them. In germline, CDR1 is SGHDT, CDR2 YYEEEE. The chain's CDR3 is CASSPGQTTGELFF. DNA for the CDR3: TGTGCCAGCAGCCCAGGACAAACCACCGGGGAGCTGTTTTTT. The full variable domain, rest sourced from reference TRBV5-6 and TRBJ2-2, is DAGVTQSPTHLIKTRGQQVTLRCSPKSGHDTVSWYQQALGQGPQFIFQYYEEEERQRGNFPDRFSGHQFPNYSSELNVNALLLGDSALYLCASSPGQTTGELFFGEGSRLTVL.

This clonotype was counted many times. The CDR3 protein is CSARASYQETQYF. As DNA, the CDR3 is TGCAGTGCAAGGGCTAGTTATCAGGAGACCCAGTACTTC. The chain couples TRBV20-1 to TRBJ2-5; D not resolved. This CDR3 has 13 residues. With 6 bases removed from V and 5 bases from J, the gap between germline ends came to 16 bases. Germline assignment: CDR1 DFQATT and CDR2 SNEGSKA (reference sequence).

This clonotype was recorded at least ten times. CDR3 sequence reads: CASSLKGPTDGYTF. The CDR3 DNA is TGTGCCAGCAGTTTAAAGGGCCCTACGGATGGCTACACCTTC. The chain is built from TRBV12-3 or TRBV12-4 and TRBJ1-2; no reliable D call. V was trimmed by 2 bases and J by 6 bases, leaving 13 bases between them. The CDR3 consists of 14 residues.

This clonotype was observed many times. The rearrangement uses TRBV9 and TRBJ1-3; unclear D gene. CDR1 is SGDLS and CDR2 is YYNGEE in the germline V gene. The CDR3 consists of 17 residues. V was cut by 3 bases and J by 3 bases, with 19 bases left in between. CDR3 region: CASSESPPGLFGNTIYF. The CDR3 DNA reads as TGTGCCAGCAGCGAGTCCCCCCCGGGGTTATTTGGAAACACCATATATTTT.

This clonotype was recorded many times. The chain carries TRBV7-9 and TRBJ1-4; D is perhaps TRBD1 (5 bases). The CDR3 covers 14 residues. V was pared by 5 bases and J by 6 bases, with 13 bases between. Germline V gene lookup returns CDR1 SEHNR and CDR2 FQNEAQ (reference sequence). Here the CDR3 reads CASSVQGGDEKLFF. CDR3 nucleotides: TGTGCCAGCAGCGTCCAGGGCGGGGATGAAAAACTGTTTTTT.

Many counts were recorded for this clonotype. The V and J genes are TRBV27 and TRBJ2-7; D is uncertain. Trimming removed 5 bases from V and 4 bases from J, with 9 bases in between. Germline V gives CDR1 MNHEY, CDR2 SMNVEV (reference sequence). This CDR3 contains 12 residues. The CDR3, as DNA: TGTGCCAGCAGTGGGGTAGGATACGAGCAGTACTTC. It specifies CASSGVGYEQYF.